These 10 T cell receptor beta chains were sequenced from one sample in a study of shared clonotypes between healthy human individuals. Sequenced by immunoSEQ multiplex PCR; TCRdb stores in-frame clones only, minus some. Of 2 million to 3 million clones listed, over 85% were seen once; the top ten hold roughly 0.39%. Source material: naive CD4+ T cells from PBMCs. The subset is: CD45RA+ positively selected. These receptors were taken from a man between 18 and 35 years old in good health. Some clones in this sample may be carry-over from other donors' samples.

The gene calls are TRBV9 and TRBJ1-1; possibly TRBD1 for D (5 bases). The CDR3 sequence is 17 residues long. Looked up from germline, CDR1 is SGDLS and CDR2 is YYNGEE. The V end was cut by 4 bases, the J end by 2 bases, with 21 bases between. The DNA for the CDR3 is TGTGCCAGCAGCACGGGGACTCCAAACGCCGGTAACACTGAAGCTTTCTTT. Protein: CASSTGTPNAGNTEAFF.

The chain is built from TRBV7-8 and TRBJ2-1; 10 bases fit TRBD1. V was clipped by 3 bases and J by 5 bases; unmatched bases: 10. The CDR3 length is 17 residues. Germline CDR1 reads SGHVS; CDR2 reads FQNEAQ. CDR3 in amino acids: CASSFYRGQGWDNEQFF. The CDR3 coding sequence is TGTGCCAGCAGCTTTTACCGGGGACAGGGGTGGGACAATGAGCAGTTCTTC.

This chain connects TRBV7-3 to TRBJ2-3; 9 bases map to TRBD2. V lost 4 bases, J lost 2 bases, and 4 bases stayed unmatched. This CDR3 spans 15 amino acids. CDR1 is SGHTA and CDR2 is FQGTGA in the germline V gene. The DNA of the CDR3 is TGTGCCAGCAGCTCAACTAGCGGGCCCACAGATACGCAGTATTTT. The encoded protein is CASSSTSGPTDTQYF.

This chain connects TRBV28 to TRBJ2-3; 9 bases align to TRBD2. V lost 6 bases to trimming and J lost 4 bases; unmatched junction nucleotides: 14. Germline values: CDR1 MDHEN, CDR2 SYDVKM. The CDR3 length is 17 residues. In DNA form, the CDR3 reads TGTGCCAGCAGGTCGAATAGCGGGAGTAATGGGCCAGATACGCAGTATTTT. Translation gives CASRSNSGSNGPDTQYF. Full variable domain (outside the CDR3, taken from reference TRBV28 and TRBJ2-3): DVKVTQSSRYLVKRTGEKVFLECVQDMDHENMFWYRQDPGLGLRLIYFSYDVKMKEKGDIPEGYSVSREKKERFSLILESASTNQTSMYLCASRSNSGSNGPDTQYFGPGTRLTVL.

Notes on this clone: The same CDR3 is also encoded by other DNA sequences in this sample. The chain combines TRBV18 with TRBJ1-1, with D tentatively TRBD1 (6 bases). Per the germline V gene, CDR1 is KGHSH and CDR2 is LQKENI. The length of the CDR3 is 13 residues. With 4 bases removed from V and 5 bases from J, the gap between germline ends came to 11 bases. The CDR3 sequence: CASSLQGGTEAFF. The CDR3 DNA reads as TGTGCCAGCTCACTACAGGGAGGGACTGAAGCTTTCTTT.

The chain has TRBV7-9 and TRBJ2-7; TRBD2 aligns across 9 bases. Germline V CDR1 and CDR2: SEHNR, FQNEAQ (reference sequence). This CDR3 has 17 residues. Trimming cost V 2 bases and J 6 bases; bases outside gene matches: 14. This chain's CDR3 is CASSLTGTSSYPREQYF. In DNA, the CDR3 is TGTGCCAGCAGCTTAACCGGGACTAGCAGTTACCCGCGCGAGCAGTACTTC.

V is TRBV7-6 and J is TRBJ2-7; no reliable D call. Germline values: CDR1 SGHVS, CDR2 FNYEAQ. The V end was cut by 1 base, the J end by 0 bases, with 10 bases between. The CDR3 spans 15 residues. The CDR3 DNA sequence: TGTGCCAGCAGCTTAGGTGGCAGGTCCTCCTACGAGCAGTACTTC. Amino acids: CASSLGGRSSYEQYF.

In DNA form, the CDR3 reads TGCGCCAGCAGTTTTTACAGGGACGGCGAGCAGTACTTC. This gives the protein CASSFYRDGEQYF. The V gene is TRBV4-3, the J gene TRBJ2-7, with TRBD1 as a possible D gene (6 bases). The germline V gene has CDR1 LGHNA and CDR2 YSLEER. The CDR3 totals 13 residues. With 6 bases removed from V and 6 bases from J, the gap between germline ends came to 15 bases.

V is TRBV5-1 and J is TRBJ2-6; tentatively, D is TRBD1 or TRBD2 (5 bases each). Germline V gene sequence: CDR1 SGHRS, CDR2 YFSETQ. V was shortened by 0 bases and J by 0 bases, with 10 bases between the two germline ends. This CDR3 has 17 amino acids. For the CDR3, the DNA is TGCGCCAGCAGCTTGGCGGGACCGGCCTCTGGGGCCAACGTCCTGACTTTC. This encodes CASSLAGPASGANVLTF. Variable domain in full (rest from reference TRBV5-1 and TRBJ2-6): KAGVTQTPRYLIKTRGQQVTLSCSPISGHRSVSWYQQTPGQGLQFLFEYFSETQRNKGNFPGRFSGRQFSNSRSEMNVSTLELGDSALYLCASSLAGPASGANVLTFGAGSRLTVL.

To note about this clone: Other DNA sequences in the sample encode the same CDR3. DNA for the CDR3: TGTGCCAGCAGCTCCCAATGGAACACTGAAGCTTTCTTT. This translates into CASSSQWNTEAFF. The chain has TRBV7-7 and TRBJ1-1; D is unresolved. The germline gives CDR1 SSHAT, CDR2 FNYEAQ (reference sequence). This CDR3 is 13 amino acids long. Trimming cost V 4 bases and J 1 base, with 7 bases left between them. The variable domain in full, with the rest retrieved from reference TRBV7-7 and TRBJ1-1, is GAGVSQSPRYKVTKRGQDVTLRCDPISSHATLYWYQQALGQGPEFLTYFNYEAQPDKSGLPSDRFSAERPEGSISTLTIQRTEQRDSAMYRCASSSQWNTEAFFGQGTRLTVV.